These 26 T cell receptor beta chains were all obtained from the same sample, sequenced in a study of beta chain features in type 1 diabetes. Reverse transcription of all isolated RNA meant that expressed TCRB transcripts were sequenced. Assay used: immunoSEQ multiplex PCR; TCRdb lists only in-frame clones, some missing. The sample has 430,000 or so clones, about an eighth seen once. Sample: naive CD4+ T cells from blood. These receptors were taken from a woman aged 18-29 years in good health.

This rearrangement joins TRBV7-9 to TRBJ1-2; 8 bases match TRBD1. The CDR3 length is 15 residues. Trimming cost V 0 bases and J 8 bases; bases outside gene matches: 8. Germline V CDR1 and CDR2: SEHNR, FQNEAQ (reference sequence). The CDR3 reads CASSLAAGQVAGYTF. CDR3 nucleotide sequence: TGTGCCAGCAGCTTAGCGGCGGGACAGGTCGCGGGCTACACCTTC.

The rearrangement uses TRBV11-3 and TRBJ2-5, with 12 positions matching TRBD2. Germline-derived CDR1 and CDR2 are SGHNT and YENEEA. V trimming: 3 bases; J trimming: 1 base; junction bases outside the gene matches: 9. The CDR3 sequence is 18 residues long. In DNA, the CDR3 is TGTGCCAGCAGCTTTCGGACTAGCGGGACGGGGGGCCAAGAGACCCAGTACTTC. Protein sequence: CASSFRTSGTGGQETQYF.

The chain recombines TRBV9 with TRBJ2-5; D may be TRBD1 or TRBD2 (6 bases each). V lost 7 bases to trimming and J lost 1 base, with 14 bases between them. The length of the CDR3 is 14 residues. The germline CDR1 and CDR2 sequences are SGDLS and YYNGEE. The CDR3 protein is CASARGGIQETQYF. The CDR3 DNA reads TGTGCCAGCGCCCGAGGGGGGATCCAAGAGACCCAGTACTTC.

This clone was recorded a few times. CDR3 DNA: TGTGCCACCGCCGACAGGGGAGGCAATTCACCCCTCCACTTT. Protein: CATADRGGNSPLHF. The V gene is TRBV25-1, the J gene TRBJ1-6, with 8 nucleotides matching TRBD1. Germline values: CDR1 MGHDK, CDR2 SYGVNS. The CDR3 runs to 14 residues. J gave up 7 bases and V 10 bases, and 9 bases lay outside the gene matches.

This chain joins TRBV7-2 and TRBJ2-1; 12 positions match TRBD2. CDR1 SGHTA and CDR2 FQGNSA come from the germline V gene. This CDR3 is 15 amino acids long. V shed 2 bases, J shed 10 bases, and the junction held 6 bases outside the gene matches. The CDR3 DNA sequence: TGTGCCAGCAGCTTAATGAGACTAGCGGGAGAAGAGCAGTTCTTC. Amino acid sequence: CASSLMRLAGEEQFF.

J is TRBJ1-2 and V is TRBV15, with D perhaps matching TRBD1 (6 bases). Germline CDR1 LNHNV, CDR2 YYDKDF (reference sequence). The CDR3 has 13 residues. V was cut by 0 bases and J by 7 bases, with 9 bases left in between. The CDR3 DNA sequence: TGTGCCACCAGCAGAGATGGCAGGGGTGGCTACACCTTC. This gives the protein CATSRDGRGGYTF. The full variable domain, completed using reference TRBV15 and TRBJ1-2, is DAMVIQNPRYQVTQFGKPVTLSCSQTLNHNVMYWYQQKSSQAPKLLFHYYDKDFNNEADTPDNFQSRRPNTSFCFLDIRSPGLGDTAMYLCATSRDGRGGYTFGSGTRLTVV.

CDR3 residues: CASSLRAGALGETQYF. As DNA, the CDR3 is TGTGCCAGCAGCCTAAGAGCGGGGGCGCTGGGAGAGACCCAGTACTTC. The chain couples TRBV7-2 to TRBJ2-5; 8 bases fit TRBD2. The germline V gene encodes CDR1 SGHTA and CDR2 FQGNSA. V gave up 5 bases and J gave up 4 bases; unmatched junction bases: 12. This CDR3 contains 16 residues.

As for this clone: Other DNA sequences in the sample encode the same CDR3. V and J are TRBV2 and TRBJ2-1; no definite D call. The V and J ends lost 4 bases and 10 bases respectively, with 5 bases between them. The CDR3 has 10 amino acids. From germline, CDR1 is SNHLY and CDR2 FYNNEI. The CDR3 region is CASSVGEQFF. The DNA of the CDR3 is TGTGCCAGCAGTGTGGGAGAGCAGTTCTTC.

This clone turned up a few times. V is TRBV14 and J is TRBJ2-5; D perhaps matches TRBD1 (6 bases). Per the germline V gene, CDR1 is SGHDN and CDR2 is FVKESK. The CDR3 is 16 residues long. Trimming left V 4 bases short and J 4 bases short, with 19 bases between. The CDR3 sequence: CASSPEQGKGGETQYF. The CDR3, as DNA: TGTGCCAGCAGCCCCGAACAGGGAAAAGGTGGAGAGACCCAGTACTTC.

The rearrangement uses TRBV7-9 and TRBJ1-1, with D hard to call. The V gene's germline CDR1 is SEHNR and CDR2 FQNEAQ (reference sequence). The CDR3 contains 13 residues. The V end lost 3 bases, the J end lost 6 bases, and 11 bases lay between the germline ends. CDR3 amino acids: CASSFQGMPEAFF. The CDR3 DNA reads TGTGCCAGCAGCTTCCAAGGAATGCCTGAAGCTTTCTTT.

The CDR3 DNA reads TGTGCCAGCTCACCAGTTCCCCCACAGGGCTCAAGCACAGATACGCAGTATTTT. Translating it yields CASSPVPPQGSSTDTQYF. The rearrangement links TRBV18 to TRBJ2-3; possibly TRBD1 for D (6 bases). Between the trimmed V and J ends, which lost 2 bases and 0 bases, there was a span of 18 bases. Looked up from germline, CDR1 is KGHSH and CDR2 is LQKENI. There are 18 residues in the CDR3.

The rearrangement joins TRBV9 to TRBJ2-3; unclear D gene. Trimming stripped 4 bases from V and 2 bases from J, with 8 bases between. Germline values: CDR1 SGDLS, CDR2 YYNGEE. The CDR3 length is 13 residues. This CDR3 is CASSQAYTDTQYF. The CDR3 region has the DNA TGTGCCAGCAGCCAGGCTTACACAGATACGCAGTATTTT.

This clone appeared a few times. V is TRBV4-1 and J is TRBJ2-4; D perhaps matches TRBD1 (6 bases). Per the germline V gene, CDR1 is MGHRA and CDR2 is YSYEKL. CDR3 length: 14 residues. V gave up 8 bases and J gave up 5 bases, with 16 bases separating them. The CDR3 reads CASGSGAPENIQYF. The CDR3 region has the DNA TGCGCCAGCGGTTCAGGGGCGCCGGAAAACATTCAGTACTTC.

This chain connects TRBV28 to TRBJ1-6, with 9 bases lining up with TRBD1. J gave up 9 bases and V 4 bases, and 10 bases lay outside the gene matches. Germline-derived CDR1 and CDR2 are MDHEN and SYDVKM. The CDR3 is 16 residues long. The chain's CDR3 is CASSSQSGTGPSPLHF. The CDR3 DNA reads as TGTGCCAGCAGTTCCCAGAGCGGGACAGGGCCTTCACCCCTCCACTTT.

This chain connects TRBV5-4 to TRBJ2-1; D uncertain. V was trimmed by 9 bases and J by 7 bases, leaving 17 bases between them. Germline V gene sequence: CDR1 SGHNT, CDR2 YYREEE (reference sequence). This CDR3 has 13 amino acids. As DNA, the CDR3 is TGTGCCACCAAAGGGCCCAGCGCGAATGAGCAGTTCTTC. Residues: CATKGPSANEQFF.

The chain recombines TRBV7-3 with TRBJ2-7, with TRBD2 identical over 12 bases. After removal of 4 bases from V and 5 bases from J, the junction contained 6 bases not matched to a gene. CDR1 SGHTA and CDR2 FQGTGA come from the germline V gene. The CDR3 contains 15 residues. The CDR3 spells CASSSTSGRLDEQYF. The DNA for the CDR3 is TGTGCCAGCAGCTCGACTAGCGGGAGACTGGACGAGCAGTACTTC.

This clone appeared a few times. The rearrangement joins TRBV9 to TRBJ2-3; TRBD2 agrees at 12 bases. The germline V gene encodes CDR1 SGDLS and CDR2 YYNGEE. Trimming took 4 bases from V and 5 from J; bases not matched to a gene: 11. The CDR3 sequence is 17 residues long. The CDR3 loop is CASSSRRASGGVDTQYF. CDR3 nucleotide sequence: TGTGCCAGCAGCTCCCGAAGGGCTAGCGGGGGGGTAGATACGCAGTATTTT.

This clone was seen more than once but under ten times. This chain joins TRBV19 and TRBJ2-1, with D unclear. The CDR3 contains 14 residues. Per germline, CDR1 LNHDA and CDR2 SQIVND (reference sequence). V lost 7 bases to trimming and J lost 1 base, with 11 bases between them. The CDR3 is CASTPGRSYNEQFF. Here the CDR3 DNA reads TGTGCCAGTACCCCCGGCAGGTCCTACAATGAGCAGTTCTTC.

DNA for the CDR3: TGTGCCAGCACCTCAGGGTATGGAGAAAAACTGTTTTTT. Amino acid sequence: CASTSGYGEKLFF. The gene calls are TRBV28 and TRBJ1-4, with D possibly TRBD1 on 5 matching bases. The germline V gene encodes CDR1 MDHEN and CDR2 SYDVKM. The CDR3 sequence is 13 residues long. Trimming took 7 bases from V and 8 from J, leaving 14 bases between them.

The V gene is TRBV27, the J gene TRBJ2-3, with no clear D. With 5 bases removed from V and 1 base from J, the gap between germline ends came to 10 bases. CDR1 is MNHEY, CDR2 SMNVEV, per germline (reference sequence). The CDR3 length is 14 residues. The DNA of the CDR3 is TGTGCCAGCAGTAACTTTATTGGCACAGATACGCAGTATTTT. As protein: CASSNFIGTDTQYF.

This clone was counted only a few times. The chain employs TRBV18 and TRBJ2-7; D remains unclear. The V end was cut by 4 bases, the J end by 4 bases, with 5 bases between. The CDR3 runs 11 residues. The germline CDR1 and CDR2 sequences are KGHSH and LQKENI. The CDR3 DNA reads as TGTGCCAGCTCACTGGAGTACGAGCAGTACTTC. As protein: CASSLEYEQYF.

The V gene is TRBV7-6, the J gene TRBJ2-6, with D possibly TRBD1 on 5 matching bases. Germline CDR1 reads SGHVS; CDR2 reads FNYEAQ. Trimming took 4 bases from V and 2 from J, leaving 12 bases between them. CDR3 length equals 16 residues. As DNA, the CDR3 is TGTGCCAGCAGCTCCCGAAGCAGGGCTGGGGCCAACGTCCTGACTTTC. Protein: CASSSRSRAGANVLTF.

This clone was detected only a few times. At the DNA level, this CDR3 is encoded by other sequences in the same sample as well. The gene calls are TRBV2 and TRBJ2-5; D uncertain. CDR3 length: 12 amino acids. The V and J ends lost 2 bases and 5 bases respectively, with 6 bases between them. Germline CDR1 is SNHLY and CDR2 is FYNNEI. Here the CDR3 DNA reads TGTGCCAGCAGTGAATCGAGGGAGACCCAGTACTTC. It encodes CASSESRETQYF. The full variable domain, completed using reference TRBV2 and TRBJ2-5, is EPEVTQTPSHQVTQMGQEVILRCVPISNHLYFYWYRQILGQKVEFLVSFYNNEISEKSEIFDDQFSVERPDGSNFTLKIRSTKLEDSAMYFCASSESRETQYFGPGTRLLVL.

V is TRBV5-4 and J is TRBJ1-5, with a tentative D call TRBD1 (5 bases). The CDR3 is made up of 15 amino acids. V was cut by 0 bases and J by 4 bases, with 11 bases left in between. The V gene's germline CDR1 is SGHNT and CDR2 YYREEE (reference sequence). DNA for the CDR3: TGTGCCAGCAGCTTGGATGGGGGGAGGAATCAGCCCCAGCATTTT. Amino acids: CASSLDGGRNQPQHF.

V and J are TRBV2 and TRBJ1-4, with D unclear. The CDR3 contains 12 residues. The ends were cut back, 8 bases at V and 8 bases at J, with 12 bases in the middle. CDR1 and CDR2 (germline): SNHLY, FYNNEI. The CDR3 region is CASQQTLEKLFF. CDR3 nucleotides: TGTGCCAGCCAACAGACCTTAGAAAAACTGTTTTTT.

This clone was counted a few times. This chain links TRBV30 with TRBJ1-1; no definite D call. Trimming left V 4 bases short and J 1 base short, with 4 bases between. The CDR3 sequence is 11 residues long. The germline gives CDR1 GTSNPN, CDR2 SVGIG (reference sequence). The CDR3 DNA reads TGTGCCTGGAACGGGAACACTGAAGCTTTCTTT. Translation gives CAWNGNTEAFF.